This passage covers 13 T cell receptor beta chains from one sample sequenced in a study of CD4 T cells in relation to SARS-CoV-2 and coronaviruses (dated by TCRdb to the early 2020s). CD4+ T cells from unexposed donors were collected before the COVID-19 pandemic (2011-2018). The EasySep CD4+ T cell isolation kit was used to isolate CD4+ T cells once the cultures had run for roughly 10 days. Preparation of the library involved the immunoSEQ multiplex PCR assay. The clones in this table, taken by TCRdb from immuneACCESS, are in-frame only. Not every clone is retained; where verified, under half of the shortfall comes from an unresolved V gene, and the cause of the rest is unknown. The sample table holds roughly 29,000 clones, of which about three quarters were seen once. Roughly 20% of the sample belongs to the ten largest clones. Which antigens these TCRs recognize remains unknown. The sample comprised CD4+ T cells from PBMCs, cultured in vitro. The receptors shown here come from a human donor in good health.

This chain links TRBV5-1 with TRBJ2-4; D is possibly TRBD1 or TRBD2 (5 bases each). Trimming cost V 5 bases and J 2 bases, with 14 bases left between them. CDR3 length: 15 residues. Germline CDR1 SGHRS, CDR2 YFSETQ. CDR3 bases: TGCGCCAGCAGGGACGGGGCAGGGTCCAAAAACATTCAGTACTTC. Encoded protein: CASRDGAGSKNIQYF. Supplemented by reference TRBV5-1 and TRBJ2-4, the full variable domain reads KAGVTQTPRYLIKTRGQQVTLSCSPISGHRSVSWYQQTPGQGLQFLFEYFSETQRNKGNFPGRFSGRQFSNSRSEMNVSTLELGDSALYLCASRDGAGSKNIQYFGAGTRLSVL.

The chain joins TRBV6-5 to TRBJ1-5; possible D gene TRBD1, 5 bases. With 6 bases removed from V and 7 bases from J, the gap between germline ends came to 13 bases. Germline loops: CDR1 MNHEY, CDR2 SVGAGI. This CDR3 is 13 amino acids long. CDR3 sequence reads: CASSPGRGQPQHF. The DNA of the CDR3 is TGTGCCAGCAGCCCCGGTCGGGGGCAGCCCCAGCATTTT.

This sequence joins TRBV5-1 and TRBJ2-5; D could derive from TRBD1 or TRBD2 (5 bases each). The V gene's germline CDR1 is SGHRS and CDR2 YFSETQ. Trimming cost V 4 bases and J 1 base, with 17 bases left between them. This CDR3 has 16 residues. The CDR3 sequence: CASSRDGRTGQETQYF. The CDR3 DNA reads TGCGCCAGCAGCCGGGACGGACGGACTGGCCAAGAGACCCAGTACTTC.

The chain couples TRBV11-2 to TRBJ2-6; D is ambiguous. The CDR3 totals 12 residues. Germline values: CDR1 SGHAT, CDR2 FQNNGV. Trimming removed 4 bases from V and 2 bases from J, with 0 bases in between. CDR3 protein: CASSSGANVLTF. The CDR3 bases are TGTGCCAGCAGCTCTGGGGCCAACGTCCTGACTTTC.

The chain employs TRBV20-1 and TRBJ2-3, with 7 nucleotides matching TRBD2. The CDR3 totals 13 residues. The V and J ends lost 3 bases and 4 bases, in that order; junction bases with no gene match: 4. The germline V gene encodes CDR1 DFQATT and CDR2 SNEGSKA (reference sequence). The CDR3 loop reads CSASSLAADTQYF. The CDR3 region has the DNA TGCAGTGCTAGTAGCCTAGCGGCAGATACGCAGTATTTT.

V gene TRBV7-9 combines with J gene TRBJ2-5, with 12 bases lining up with TRBD2. The J segment lost 5 bases and the V segment lost 1 base, leaving 2 bases of the junction unmatched. The CDR3 length is 15 residues. In germline, CDR1 is SEHNR, CDR2 FQNEAQ (reference sequence). As DNA, the CDR3 is TGTGCCAGCAGCTTAGATCTAGCGGGAGGGGAGACCCAGTACTTC. This encodes CASSLDLAGGETQYF.

This rearrangement joins TRBV29-1 to TRBJ2-5; D is possibly TRBD1 (6 bases). V lost 4 bases, J lost 5 bases, and 11 bases lay in between. CDR3 size: 12 residues. CDR1 and CDR2 from the germline V gene are SQVTM and ANQGSEA. The DNA of the CDR3 is TGCAGCGTTGTTTGGGGGCTGGAGACCCAGTACTTC. Protein sequence: CSVVWGLETQYF.

This clone occurred a few times. The chain uses TRBV4-2 and TRBJ2-3, with 11 bases fitting TRBD2. CDR1 is LGHNA, CDR2 YNFKEQ, per germline. After removal of 4 bases from V and 4 bases from J, the junction contained 7 bases not matched to a gene. This CDR3 comprises 16 residues. The CDR3 DNA reads as TGTGCCAGCAGCCCCGGGACTAGCGGTGAAGCAGATACGCAGTATTTT. Its translation: CASSPGTSGEADTQYF.

The rearrangement links TRBV6-2 or TRBV6-3 to TRBJ1-4; D unclear. The CDR3 is 16 residues long. V dropped 6 bases and J dropped 1 base, with 15 bases sitting between them. Germline CDR1 reads MNHEY; CDR2 reads SVGEGT. The CDR3 DNA is TGTGCCAGCAGCCTCGTGAGGGAGAGAACTAATGAAAAACTGTTTTTT. It translates to CASSLVRERTNEKLFF.

The chain joins TRBV7-2 to TRBJ1-2, with 10 bases fitting TRBD1. Trimming cost V 7 bases and J 2 bases; bases outside gene matches: 4. The CDR3 covers 14 residues. Germline V gene sequence: CDR1 SGHTA, CDR2 FQGNSA. The CDR3 is CASTPGQGNYGYTF. The CDR3, as DNA: TGTGCCAGCACTCCGGGACAGGGGAACTATGGCTACACCTTC.

This clone was seen a few times. The J gene is TRBJ1-2, the V gene TRBV7-9; 7 bases line up with TRBD1. The CDR3 totals 16 residues. Germline trimming cut 5 bases from V and 6 bases from J; bases unmatched to any gene: 15. From germline, CDR1 is SEHNR and CDR2 FQNEAQ (reference sequence). CDR3 bases: TGTGCCAGCAGCAACGGACAGGTGATCCGACCCGATGGCTACACCTTC. Translation: CASSNGQVIRPDGYTF.

The rearrangement links TRBV5-1 to TRBJ1-5; 11 bases are a match to TRBD1. The CDR3 loop spans 15 amino acids. Per germline, CDR1 SGHRS and CDR2 YFSETQ. The V and J ends lost 5 bases and 6 bases, in that order; junction bases with no gene match: 7. In DNA, the CDR3 is TGCGCCAGCAGTCCCGGACAGGGGGCTCGTCAGCCCCAGCATTTT. This encodes CASSPGQGARQPQHF. Full variable domain (rest looked up from reference TRBV5-1 and TRBJ1-5): KAGVTQTPRYLIKTRGQQVTLSCSPISGHRSVSWYQQTPGQGLQFLFEYFSETQRNKGNFPGRFSGRQFSNSRSEMNVSTLELGDSALYLCASSPGQGARQPQHFGDGTRLSIL.

The rearrangement links TRBV3-1 (or the pseudogene TRBV3-2) to TRBJ2-2, with D uncertain. CDR1 is LGHDT, CDR2 YNNKEL, per germline (reference sequence). The CDR3 has 16 residues. V shed 0 bases and J shed 3 bases, with 11 bases lying between them. CDR3 amino acids: CASSQDWTGHTGELFF. Here the CDR3 DNA reads TGTGCCAGCAGCCAAGACTGGACCGGACACACCGGGGAGCTGTTTTTT.